These T cell receptor beta chains were read from a single sample in a study of metastatic and nonmetastatic thyroid tumors. TCRdb re-clonotyped the PCR reads via MiXCR. This sample carries 3,500 to 5,000 clones, about 40% of them seen once, and the ten largest clones take around half. Sequenced sample: tumor tissue. These TCRs come from a female donor with papillary thyroid cancer or a benign thyroid nodule (not recorded which). Some clones in this sample may be carry-over from other donors' samples. CDR3s include the opening cysteine and the closing phenylalanine or tryptophan. A D gene is named only where the DNA matches it firmly. Clone sizes are given selectively: once, few, many, or a class where the clone is expanded.

cdr3_nt,cdr3_aa,j_call,clone_size,v_call,d_call
TGTGCCATCAGTGGAGGTAACGAGCAGTACTTC,CAISGGNEQYF,TRBJ2-7,few,TRBV10-3,-
TGTGCCAGCACCCCCGGGACAGGGGTCCACGAGCAGTACTTC,CASTPGTGVHEQYF,TRBJ2-7,-,TRBV6-1,TRBD1
TGCGCCAGCAGCGGAGGTGGAGTTGGGTACGGGGAGCTGTTTTTT,CASSGGGVGYGELFF,TRBJ2-2,-,TRBV5-1,-
TGTGCCAGCAGGTTACCGGGACCCTCCAATGAGCAGTTCTTC,CASRLPGPSNEQFF,TRBJ2-1,few,TRBV28,-
TGTGCCAGCACCCCAGGGGGGGACTATGGCTACACCTTC,CASTPGGDYGYTF,TRBJ1-2,-,TRBV2,TRBD1
TGTGCCAGCAGTTCCTCGGACAGGGAGAGCTCACCCCTCCACTTT,CASSSSDRESSPLHF,TRBJ1-6,medium-sized,TRBV6-2/TRBV6-3,TRBD1
TGTGCCAGCAAGGTCGGGTTCAATCAGCCCCAGCATTTT,CASKVGFNQPQHF,TRBJ1-5,few,TRBV6-1,-
TGCGCCAGCAGCCCCGGACAGTCCAACTCTGGGGCCAACGTCCTGACTTTC,CASSPGQSNSGANVLTF,TRBJ2-6,-,TRBV4-1,-
TGCAGTGCTAGAGATCGGACTAGAGGCGAGCAGTACTTC,CSARDRTRGEQYF,TRBJ2-7,few,TRBV20-1,TRBD2
TGTGCCAGCAGTGCAGCGGGGACGATCTCCTACAATGAGCAGTTCTTC,CASSAAGTISYNEQFF,TRBJ2-1,-,TRBV6-1,TRBD2
TGTGCCAGCAGTGAGATTACGGTGACCTACGAGCAGTACTTC,CASSEITVTYEQYF,TRBJ2-7,few,TRBV6-1,-
TGTGCCAGCAGACTACTAGCGGGGGAGACCCAGTACTTC,CASRLLAGETQYF,TRBJ2-5,few,TRBV6-1,TRBD2
TGTGCCAGCAGCTCTAGGTCTTTTGGTGGCTACACCTTC,CASSSRSFGGYTF,TRBJ1-2,-,TRBV11-2,-
TGTGCCAGCTCTCTTATAAGTTCGGATCAGCCCCAGCATTTT,CASSLISSDQPQHF,TRBJ1-5,-,TRBV12-3/TRBV12-4,-
TGCAGTGCTTTGAGCGGGGGTGTTATCCTCAATGAGCAGTTCTTC,CSALSGGVILNEQFF,TRBJ2-1,-,TRBV20-1,TRBD2
TGTGCCAGCAGTGTAACCGGGACAGGGGGTTTGAATGAGCAGTTCTTC,CASSVTGTGGLNEQFF,TRBJ2-1,-,TRBV6-1,TRBD1
TGTGCCAGCAGCGAGGGACTGAACTACGAGCAGTACTTC,CASSEGLNYEQYF,TRBJ2-7,-,TRBV11-2,-
TGTGCCAGCAGCTTAACAGGGATGGGGGATACGCAGTATTTT,CASSLTGMGDTQYF,TRBJ2-3,few,TRBV7-2,-
TGTGCCAGCGAAAGGGGACTAGCGGGTTACAATGAGCAGTTCTTC,CASERGLAGYNEQFF,TRBJ2-1,few,TRBV2,TRBD2
TGTGCCAGCAGCTCAGAATGGAGAGAAGAGACCCAGTACTTC,CASSSEWREETQYF,TRBJ2-5,-,TRBV11-2,-
TGTGCCAGCAGTTACTCGGAGACGGGGCTATATGGCTACACCTTC,CASSYSETGLYGYTF,TRBJ1-2,few,TRBV6-2/TRBV6-3,-
TGTGCCAGTAGTCCGGGACAGGATTACAATGAGCAGTTCTTC,CASSPGQDYNEQFF,TRBJ2-1,few,TRBV19,TRBD1
TGTGCCATCAGCTTGCAGGGCTCGAACACCGGGGAGCTGTTTTTT,CAISLQGSNTGELFF,TRBJ2-2,few,TRBV10-3,-
TGTGCCAGCAGCTATGGGAACAATGAGCAGTTCTTC,CASSYGNNEQFF,TRBJ2-1,few,TRBV7-3,-
TGCGCCAGCAGTGAGAGCAGGTACAATGAGCAGTTCTTC,CASSESRYNEQFF,TRBJ2-1,hyperexpanded,TRBV10-1,-
TGTGCCAGCCCTACGGGACTAGCGGATCACTCCCTCTCCTACGAGCAGTACTTC,CASPTGLADHSLSYEQYF,TRBJ2-7,few,TRBV6-5,TRBD2
TGTGCCAGCAGTTACGCCCCAGGAGGTGGCTACACCTTC,CASSYAPGGGYTF,TRBJ1-2,few,TRBV6-5,-
TGTGCCAGCAGTGACGCAGGGACTAGCGGGAGCAATGAGCAGTTCTTC,CASSDAGTSGSNEQFF,TRBJ2-1,-,TRBV6-4,TRBD2
TGTGCCAGCAGGGGACCGGGACAGATGCAGTATTTT,CASRGPGQMQYF,TRBJ2-3,few,TRBV12-3/TRBV12-4,TRBD1
TGTGCCAGCAGGACGTCTCTGGAGAGTTACAATGAGCAGTTCTTC,CASRTSLESYNEQFF,TRBJ2-1,few,TRBV27,-
TGCAGTGCTAGAGAGTTAGGGGAAGGCTATGGCTACACCTTC,CSARELGEGYGYTF,TRBJ1-2,-,TRBV20-1,-